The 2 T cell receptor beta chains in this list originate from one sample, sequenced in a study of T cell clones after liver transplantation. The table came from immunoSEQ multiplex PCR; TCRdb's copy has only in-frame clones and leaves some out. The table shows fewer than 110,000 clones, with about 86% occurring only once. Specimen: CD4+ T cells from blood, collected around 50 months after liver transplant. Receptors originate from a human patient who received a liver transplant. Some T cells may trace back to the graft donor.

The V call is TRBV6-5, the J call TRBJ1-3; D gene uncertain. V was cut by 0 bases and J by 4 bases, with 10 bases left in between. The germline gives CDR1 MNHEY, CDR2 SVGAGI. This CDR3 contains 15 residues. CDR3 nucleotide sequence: TGTGCCAGCAGTTACTCCCCTAAGGGAGGAAACACCATATATTTT. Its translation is CASSYSPKGGNTIYF.

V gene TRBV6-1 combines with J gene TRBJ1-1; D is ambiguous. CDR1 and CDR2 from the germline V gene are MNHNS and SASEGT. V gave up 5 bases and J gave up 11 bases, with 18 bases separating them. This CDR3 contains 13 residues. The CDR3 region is CASSMTAERYAFF. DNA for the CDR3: TGTGCCAGCAGTATGACGGCTGAAAGGTATGCTTTCTTT.